What follows are 24 T cell receptor beta chains derived from one specimen sequenced in a study of regulatory and conventional T cells in RAG deficiency. Profiled with immunoSEQ multiplex PCR; TCRdb holds only in-frame clones, not every one. The sample lists over 45,000 clones; 75% to 90% were seen once. Blood CD4+ CD25-low CD127-high conventional T cells supplied the genomic DNA template. These sequences were also reported in another study, on regulatory T cells. That source notes: The primer mix had 52 TRBV and 13 TRBJ primers.

The specimen sequenced was CD4+ effector T cells sorted from blood. Every receptor here comes from a human donor in good health.

V usage is TRBV29-1 and J usage is TRBJ1-1, with 8 bases fitting TRBD1. Germline CDR1 SQVTM, CDR2 ANQGSEA. Unmatched junction bases numbered 9, after V lost 5 bases and J lost 4 bases. The length of the CDR3 is 14 residues. CDR3 protein: CSVRVTQGGTEAFF. The CDR3 DNA reads as TGCAGCGTTCGCGTGACACAGGGGGGCACTGAAGCTTTCTTT.

V and J are TRBV11-3 and TRBJ1-2; a possible D gene is TRBD1 (6 bases). The CDR3 has 13 residues. Germline V CDR1 and CDR2: SGHNT, YENEEA. Trimming cost V 5 bases and J 2 bases, with 9 bases left between them. CDR3 bases: TGTGCCAGCAGCCAGGGGAAGAACTATGGCTACACCTTC. Its protein is CASSQGKNYGYTF.

The chain is built from TRBV6-1 and TRBJ2-7; D is unclear. Germline V gene sequence: CDR1 MNHNS, CDR2 SASEGT. V lost 2 bases to trimming and J lost 2 bases, with 10 bases between them. The CDR3 is 14 residues long. The chain's CDR3 is CASSEYTQPYEQYF. In DNA, the CDR3 is TGTGCCAGCAGTGAATATACACAGCCCTACGAGCAGTACTTC.

The chain is built from TRBV6-1 and TRBJ1-6, with D possibly being TRBD1 (5 bases). The CDR3 covers 14 residues. With 4 bases removed from V and 8 bases from J, the gap between germline ends came to 12 bases. CDR1 MNHNS and CDR2 SASEGT come from the germline V gene. CDR3 loop: CASSGARAYSPLHF. The CDR3 DNA follows: TGTGCCAGCAGTGGCGCCAGGGCGTATTCACCCCTCCACTTT.

This chain connects TRBV30 to TRBJ1-1; no firm D call. Germline CDR1 and CDR2: GTSNPN and SVGIG (reference sequence). V lost 2 bases and J lost 1, with 8 bases in between. The CDR3 is 13 residues long. Written as DNA, the CDR3 is TGTGCCTGGAGTACAAGGCCGAACACTGAAGCTTTCTTT. Translation gives CAWSTRPNTEAFF.

The chain uses TRBV2 and TRBJ1-5; D ambiguous. V was pared by 0 bases and J by 6 bases, with 12 bases between. The CDR3 contains 15 residues. The germline V gene has CDR1 SNHLY and CDR2 FYNNEI. Here the CDR3 reads CASSEAGGVGQPQHF. For the CDR3, the DNA is TGTGCCAGCAGTGAAGCGGGCGGGGTAGGTCAGCCCCAGCATTTT.

The chain recombines TRBV7-2 with TRBJ2-7; 7 bases agree with TRBD1. The CDR3 consists of 17 residues. V gave up 5 bases and J gave up 0 bases; unmatched junction bases: 13. Germline V gives CDR1 SGHTA, CDR2 FQGNSA. The CDR3 sequence is CASSLQGSPYSSYEQYF. The CDR3 DNA reads as TGTGCCAGCAGCCTACAGGGGTCTCCCTACAGCTCCTACGAGCAGTACTTC.

This chain connects TRBV9 to TRBJ1-2; 8 bases are a match to TRBD1. J gave up 8 bases and V 0 bases, and 9 bases lay outside the gene matches. Per germline, CDR1 SGDLS and CDR2 YYNGEE. The CDR3 has 15 residues. CDR3 nucleotides: TGTGCCAGCAGCGTAGAACAGGGGGAACTGTGGGGCTACACCTTC. Its protein product is CASSVEQGELWGYTF.

The chain has TRBV28 and TRBJ1-2; D might be TRBD1 (6 bases). The CDR3 consists of 14 residues. Germline CDR1 MDHEN, CDR2 SYDVKM. Trimming took off 2 bases at V and 2 bases at J, with 9 bases between the two ends. Here the CDR3 DNA reads TGTGCCAGCAGTTTAGGACAGCGGAACTATGGCTACACCTTC. Protein sequence: CASSLGQRNYGYTF.

The count of this clone is one. The chain joins TRBV6-1 to TRBJ1-1; tentatively, D is TRBD1 (5 bases). Germline V gene data show CDR1 as MNHNS and CDR2 as SASEGT. The CDR3 contains 13 residues. V lost 3 bases and J lost 6, with 11 bases in between. The CDR3 nucleotides are TGTGCCAGCAGTGAGATCCCAGGGTCTGAAGCTTTCTTT. Its translation: CASSEIPGSEAFF.

The chain carries TRBV25-1 and TRBJ1-2; D not resolved. V was shortened by 2 bases and J by 4 bases, with 8 bases between the two germline ends. The CDR3 sequence is 13 residues long. Per the germline V gene, CDR1 is MGHDK and CDR2 is SYGVNS. The CDR3 reads CASSEHTFYGYTF. The DNA for the CDR3 is TGTGCCAGCAGTGAACACACTTTCTATGGCTACACCTTC.

The chain links TRBV10-3 to TRBJ2-7; 12 positions agree with TRBD2. V lost 3 bases to trimming and J lost 4 bases; unmatched junction nucleotides: 4. In germline, CDR1 is ENHRY, CDR2 SYGVKD. The CDR3 is 15 amino acids. As DNA, the CDR3 is TGTGCCATCAGTGACCCTAGCGGGGGGGCATACGAGCAGTACTTC. Translated: CAISDPSGGAYEQYF.

CDR3 coding DNA: TGTGCCACCAGCAGGGACAGGGGGGGCTATGAAGCTTTCTTT. Translating it yields CATSRDRGGYEAFF. The chain has TRBV15 and TRBJ1-1; 10 positions match TRBD1. The CDR3 length is 14 residues. V lost 3 bases, J lost 7 bases, and 5 bases stayed unmatched. Per germline, CDR1 LNHNV and CDR2 YYDKDF (reference sequence).

With respect to this clone: The junction differs from germline at one of its ends, possibly a read error. The chain has TRBV5-4 and TRBJ2-1; 11 nucleotides agree with TRBD2. The CDR3 is made up of 12 amino acids. Germline V gene sequence: CDR1 SGHNT, CDR2 YYREEE (reference sequence). CDR3 amino acids: CASSLDSGRAVF. CDR3 DNA sequence: TGTGCCAGCAGCTTGGATAGCGGGAGGGCCGTCTTC.

The chain carries TRBV11-2 and TRBJ1-1, with 7 bases lining up with TRBD1. The germline V gene has CDR1 SGHAT and CDR2 FQNNGV. With V trimmed by 1 base and J by 11 bases, 4 bases remained unmatched. The CDR3 contains 12 residues. In DNA form, the CDR3 reads TGTGCCAGCAGCTTAGCACAGGGGTACGCTTTCTTT. Encoded protein: CASSLAQGYAFF.

This sequence joins TRBV6-1 and TRBJ1-1; 9 nucleotides match TRBD1. CDR1 MNHNS and CDR2 SASEGT come from the germline V gene. The CDR3 has 15 residues. V dropped 8 bases and J dropped 0; count of bases not matched to a gene: 7. Here the CDR3 DNA reads TGTGCCAGCGGCGGACAGGGGAGGGTGAACACTGAAGCTTTCTTT. Translating it yields CASGGQGRVNTEAFF.

This sequence joins TRBV6-1 and TRBJ2-5; D is uncertain. Trimming removed 3 bases from V and 3 bases from J, with 8 bases in between. Germline V gene sequence: CDR1 MNHNS, CDR2 SASEGT. CDR3 length: 13 amino acids. CDR3 protein: CASSDGAKETQYF. The CDR3 DNA is TGTGCCAGCAGTGACGGCGCAAAAGAGACCCAGTACTTC.

The gene calls are TRBV11-2 and TRBJ1-2; 7 bases align to TRBD1. Losses at the gene ends were 5 bases for V and 8 bases for J; bases not matched to a gene: 8. This CDR3 contains 13 residues. Germline CDR1 and CDR2: SGHAT and FQNNGV. The CDR3 sequence is CASSPGTATGYTF. As DNA, the CDR3 is TGTGCCAGCAGCCCCGGGACAGCGACGGGCTACACCTTC.

The V gene is TRBV28, the J gene TRBJ1-5; D might be TRBD1 (5 bases). The germline gives CDR1 MDHEN, CDR2 SYDVKM. The CDR3 runs 15 residues. CDR3 in DNA: TGTGCGATCAATTTCCCGGGGGGTAGCAATCAGCCCCAGCATTTT. It encodes CAINFPGGSNQPQHF. The whole variable domain, filled in from reference TRBV28 and TRBJ1-5, reads DVKVTQSSRYLVKRTGEKVFLECVQDMDHENMFWYRQDPGLGLRLIYFSYDVKMKEKGDIPEGYSVSREKKERFSLILESASTNQTSMYLCAINFPGGSNQPQHFGDGTRLSIL.

This clone was recorded only once. In DNA, the CDR3 is TGTGCCAGCAGCTTGGCCTATTCATGGGGGGCGACCTACGAGCAGTACTTC. It codes for CASSLAYSWGATYEQYF. V usage is TRBV5-6 and J usage is TRBJ2-7; D is possibly TRBD1 or TRBD2 (6 bases each). The CDR3 consists of 17 residues. Trimming pared 0 bases from V and 2 bases from J, leaving 18 bases between. CDR1 and CDR2 (germline): SGHDT, YYEEEE.

A few counts support this clone. This chain joins TRBV19 and TRBJ1-3, with a tentative D call TRBD1 (5 bases). The CDR3 sequence is 16 residues long. Trimming took off 0 bases at V and 2 bases at J, with 11 bases between the two ends. Germline CDR1 LNHDA, CDR2 SQIVND (reference sequence). DNA of the CDR3: TGTGCCAGTAGTATAGATCGGCAGGGCACTGGAAACACCATATATTTT. Its protein product is CASSIDRQGTGNTIYF.

A word on this clone: The junction shows a germline mismatch at one end, possibly a read error. The chain combines TRBV7-7 with TRBJ2-3; D may be TRBD1 or TRBD2 (6 bases each). The CDR3 totals 18 residues. The germline gives CDR1 SSHAT, CDR2 FNYEAQ (reference sequence). CDR3 nucleotide sequence: TGTGCTAGCAGCTTAGGCAGGGGAATTAGCGGTTCCACAGATACGCAGTATTTT. Its protein product is CASSLGRGISGSTDTQYF.

The chain couples TRBV6-5 to TRBJ1-3, with 8 bases that match TRBD1. Germline lookup yields CDR1 MNHEY and CDR2 SVGAGI. The CDR3 sequence is 14 residues long. J was trimmed by 5 bases and V by 6 bases; bases with no gene match: 6. CDR3 nucleotide sequence: TGTGCCAGCAGACCCGGACAGGGACGAAACACCATATATTTT. This gives the protein CASRPGQGRNTIYF.

The V and J genes are TRBV15 and TRBJ2-5; maybe TRBD2 (6 bases). CDR1 and CDR2 (germline): LNHNV, YYDKDF (reference sequence). Trimming took 1 base from V and 5 from J, leaving 14 bases between them. The CDR3 has 15 residues. CDR3 coding DNA: TGTGCCACCAGCAGAGTAGAGGGGAGGTCGGAGACCCAGTACTTC. Its protein product is CATSRVEGRSETQYF.